This T cell receptor (beta chain) comes out of a study of beta chain features in type 1 diabetes. The isolated RNA, all of it, was reverse transcribed, so expressed TCRB transcripts were what got sequenced. Generated by immunoSEQ multiplex PCR, the TCRdb table keeps only in-frame clones and is missing some. The table shows over 700,000 clones, with 17% occurring only once. Germline V gene sequence: CDR1 LNHDA, CDR2 SQIVND (reference sequence). The V end lost 6 bases, the J end lost 2 bases, and 11 bases lay between the germline ends. CDR3 length: 14 amino acids. This clonotype was obtained from a woman aged 18-29 years in good health. J is TRBJ2-1 and V is TRBV19, with TRBD1 as a possible D gene (5 bases). The sample taken for sequencing was naive CD4+ T cells from blood. DNA of the CDR3: TGTGCCAGTAGGGGGCCATCGGCCTACAATGAGCAGTTCTTC. Its protein product is CASRGPSAYNEQFF.